This TCR beta chain was retrieved from a study of cytomegalovirus exposure and HLA in healthy donors. Turning to the study itself: Out of a few hundred genotyped donors, about 84% belonged to the Caucasian-associated ancestry cluster.

The PCR contained 60 Vbeta and 13 Jbeta primers. Profiling relied on immunoSEQ multiplex PCR, and the TCRdb table lists in-frame clones only, not all of them. The repertoire holds some 100,000 clones, roughly 67% seen once, with approximately 8.4% in the top ten. A word on this clone: What it binds is not known.

Findings and caveats of the study: In a later analysis, V- and J-gene trimming of beta chains associated with a DCLRE1C missense variant, replicated independently. Most TCR sequences were seen very rarely across donors, but some public TCRs occurred in many. The productive fraction for most TCR beta V segments was about 87% or about 30% in an earlier analysis.

The ends were cut back, 0 bases at V and 7 bases at J, with 9 bases in the middle. The CDR3 sequence is 14 residues long. CDR1 is MGHRA, CDR2 YSYEKL, per germline. The specimen sequenced was PBMCs. This sequence originates from a man aged 40-49 years in good health and CMV-seronegative. The V gene is TRBV4-1, the J gene TRBJ1-4; D remains unclear. The DNA for the CDR3 is TGCGCCAGCAGCCAAGACAGGTCCTCTGAAAAACTGTTTTTT. Encoded protein: CASSQDRSSEKLFF.